This T cell receptor beta chain was recovered during a study of T-cell reconstitution after alpha-beta-depleted transplantation in children. General study findings and limits: Approximately two months post-transplant, alpha-beta T cells reportedly originated from several hundred expanded graft clones. Elevated TCRbeta diversity at day 60 was traced, in some patients, to surviving recipient T cells and thymic progenitors. Fresh T-cell production supplied most of the T-cell counts and diversity seen one year after transplant.

This clonotype was seen a few times. No antigen is known for it. With 1 base clipped from V and 0 bases from J, the junction kept 15 bases outside the gene matches. This CDR3 spans 20 amino acids. Germline V CDR1 and CDR2: SQVTM, ANQGSEA. As it was prepared, the TCRbeta library received unique molecular identifiers. MiXCR, run by TCRdb on the PCR reads, gives a single entry per CDR3 protein. The repertoire holds a few hundred thousand distinct CDR3 sequences, roughly 27% seen once, with 30% to 40% in the top ten. This specimen was PBMCs, taken before TCRalphabeta/CD19-depleted stem cell transplant. The rearrangement links TRBV29-1 to TRBJ2-3; 11 positions match TRBD2. This TCR derives from a boy younger than two with Wiskott-Aldrich syndrome, due to receive a stem cell transplant. The CDR3 bases are TGCAGCGTTGAAGGGGTAGTGGGACTAGCGGAAACCCCTAGCACAGATACGCAGTATTTT. It translates to CSVEGVVGLAETPSTDTQYF.